This TCR beta chain is from a study of blood T cell repertoires in COVID-19. Seattle patients were enrolled while actively infected and followed longitudinally. Only in-frame clones appear in the TCRdb table, and some are missing; sequencing was by immunoSEQ multiplex PCR. Of about 200,000 clones in the sample, 85% are singletons; the top ten hold approximately 0.97%. This CDR3 has 15 amino acids. The germline V gene has CDR1 SQVTM and CDR2 ANQGSEA. The V gene end was trimmed by 4 bases and the J gene end by 6 bases; junction bases not matched to a gene: 8. This sequence was found in a man in his sixties with COVID-19, enrolled during active disease. This rearrangement joins TRBV29-1 to TRBJ2-2, with TRBD1 matching 10 bases. Material: peripheral blood. CDR3 protein: CSVGSGTGVAGELFF. The CDR3 DNA reads as TGCAGCGTTGGGTCCGGGACAGGGGTGGCCGGGGAGCTGTTTTTT.